This TCR beta chain was identified during a study of cytomegalovirus exposure and HLA in healthy donors. With 60 Vbeta and 13 Jbeta primers, the PCR was carried out. Sequencing was performed with immunoSEQ multiplex PCR; in TCRdb, only in-frame clones are kept and a portion is missing. Seen in this sample are more than 110,000 clones; the ten most common clones hold approximately 2.5%. Points from the study as a whole: Another analysis was done later, and it associated fewer than 20,000 TCR beta sequences with HLA alleles at 0.05 false discovery rate. The authors reported that TCR beta sequences could predict HLA-A and HLA-B alleles. These predictions were accurate for most subjects in the first cohort.

Of note for this clone: Its antigen is still unknown.

CDR3 length: 15 amino acids. With 5 bases clipped from V and 4 bases from J, the junction kept 4 bases outside the gene matches. Germline V gene data show CDR1 as MNHNY and CDR2 as SVGAGI (reference sequence). Sequencing input: PBMCs. The receptor was derived from a man aged 35-49 years in good health and CMV-seronegative. The genes are TRBV6-6 and TRBJ1-4, with 10 positions matching TRBD1. CDR3 amino acids: CASSPGDRGNEKLFF. CDR3 coding DNA: TGTGCCAGCAGTCCTGGGGACAGGGGTAATGAAAAACTGTTTTTT.